This T cell receptor (beta chain) derives from a study of OX40 agonist ivuxolimab in advanced cancers. This clone appeared once. The target antigen is unknown. This CDR3 region has 14 residues. Looked up from germline, CDR1 is LNHDA and CDR2 is SQIVND (reference sequence). The V gene lost 3 bases and the J gene lost 8 bases, with 16 bases spanning the gap. TCRdb keeps only in-frame clones here, not all; method: immunoSEQ multiplex PCR. The sample lists fewer than 40,000 clones, approximately 89% occurring once. Study-level findings and limits: At doses 0.1 to 3.0 mg/kg, CD4+ and CD8+ clones expanded. Expanded clones belonging to CD8+ T cells outnumbered, on average, those of CD4+.

The gene calls are TRBV19 and TRBJ2-5, with TRBD1 as a possible D gene (6 bases). This material consisted of CD4+ or CD8+ T cells sorted from blood, taken in a trial of the OX40 agonist ivuxolimab. The source is an adult with an advanced solid tumor such as melanoma, head and neck, liver or kidney cancer. In DNA, the CDR3 is TGTGCCAGTAGTATCAAGAGGGGGACCAACACCCAGTACTTC. Protein sequence: CASSIKRGTNTQYF.